This T cell receptor beta chain was captured by sequencing in a study of blood T cell repertoires in COVID-19. The overall study: Sites in the United States, Italy and Spain provided acute and convalescent COVID-19 samples. Sources were T cells, B-cell-depleted T cells, or PBMCs; the material itself was cDNA or gDNA.

V gave up 7 bases and J gave up 2 bases, with 8 bases separating them. This CDR3 spans 12 amino acids. The V gene's germline CDR1 is LNHDA and CDR2 SQIVND (reference sequence). Original analysis: Amplification with reference gene primers provided the estimates of nucleated cell counts. TCRdb's copy holds only in-frame clones and misses some; the assay was immunoSEQ multiplex PCR. The V and J calls and clone size were taken over from that table, and D and trimming were inferred from the DNA. Here the sample spans about 67,000 clones, more than 75% being singletons. The chain carries TRBV19 and TRBJ1-1; D is uncertain. Input material: peripheral blood. This clonotype was sampled from a middle-aged man with active COVID-19. DNA of the CDR3: TGTGCCAGTAAGGCTAGAAACACTGAAGCTTTCTTT. It is translated as CASKARNTEAFF. The variable domain in full, completed from reference TRBV19 and TRBJ1-1, reads DGGITQSPKYLFRKEGQNVTLSCEQNLNHDAMYWYRQDPGQGLRLIYYSQIVNDFQKGDIAEGYSVSREKKESFPLTVTSAQKNPTAFYLCASKARNTEAFFGQGTRLTVV.